This T cell receptor beta chain is from a study of tumor-infiltrating lymphocytes in oesophageal squamous cell carcinoma. Germline V gene lookup returns CDR1 SGHAT and CDR2 FQNNGV. The CDR3 is made up of 15 amino acids. TCRdb re-called the PCR reads through MiXCR, storing one row per CDR3 protein. Counted here are 15,000 to 20,000 distinct CDR3 sequences, 44% occurring once; the ten biggest clones make up roughly 40%. The source of this sequence is a female donor with esophageal squamous cell carcinoma. This sequence joins TRBV11-2 and TRBJ2-5; a possible D gene is TRBD1 (7 bases). Gene TRBJ2-7 matches the end of the DNA better, so the J call may be wrong. The material sequenced was blood. CDR3 sequence: CASSTPRGTVYEQYF. DNA for the CDR3: TGTGCCAGCAGCACCCCACGCGGGACAGTTTACGAGCAGTACTTC.